This T cell receptor beta chain was documented in a study of graft-versus-host responses after intestinal transplantation. Across the study: The recipients all started with anti-thymocyte globulin induction and then took tacrolimus and steroids for roughly 3 years. Findings of the study overall: The authors found GvH clones in recipient marrow, some appearing first in ileum or blood.

Germline CDR1 MNHNS, CDR2 SASEGT. There are 10 residues in the CDR3. Trimming left V 8 bases short and J 3 bases short, with 5 bases between. Method: immunoSEQ multiplex PCR; TCRdb's copy keeps in-frame clones and lacks some. The sample gives some 93,000 clones, over 75% of which show up once; around 0.5% is in the top ten. A few counts support this clone. The antigen is not known. This receptor was taken from a human donor who received an intestinal transplant. The material sequenced was unstimulated CD8+ T cells sorted from spleen or lymph node cells, taken before intestinal transplant. This chain joins TRBV6-1 and TRBJ2-7; D call uncertain. The CDR3 is CASAVYEQYF. The CDR3 bases are TGTGCCAGCGCAGTCTACGAGCAGTACTTC.